This TCR beta chain emerged from a study of T cells expressing NK-cell markers. At the level of the study: Sorted CD3+CD56-NKG2C+, CD3+CD56+NKG2C+ and CD3+CD56+NKG2C- T cells supplied the TCR beta repertoires. HCMV serostatus: seven of eight sequenced donors positive, one negative.

Whole-study findings and limits: The CD3+CD56-NKG2C+ fraction was also led by these clonotypes in several donors.

Germline CDR1 LGHDT, CDR2 YNNKEL (reference sequence). This CDR3 is 16 amino acids long. About this clonotype: Antigen: not known.

Beta-chain TCR cDNA was generated via 5'RACE template switching with UMIs. From the 5' RACE reads, TCRdb lists one entry per CDR3 protein and no DNA. This listing includes about 540,000 distinct CDR3 sequences. The V call is TRBV3-1, the J call TRBJ2-3; TCRdb picks TRBD1, but there is no DNA to check that call. This receptor was obtained from a man between 18 and 35 years old in good health. The sequencing sample was made of blood T cells: a sorted CD56 or NKG2C T cell subset, CD4+ or CD8+ T cells, or bulk PBMC T cells (not recorded which). CDR3 amino acids: CASSRDPTSVTDTQYF.